This T cell receptor (beta chain) was documented in a study of CD8 T cell repertoires and HIV-1 epitope variants. About the study: Each of Twenty-five Gag and Nef epitope peptides stimulated a separate culture. An uncultured baseline aliquot held 1M T cells.

TCRdb's copy holds only in-frame clones and misses some; the assay was immunoSEQ multiplex PCR. There are about 4,500 clones in the sample; roughly 67% occur only once, and around 40% lies in the top ten. The CDR3 is made up of 14 amino acids. V was shortened by 3 bases and J by 1 base, with 9 bases between the two germline ends. The germline gives CDR1 MDHEN, CDR2 SYDVKM. This clone has just a few counts. Its antigen is not known. The J gene is TRBJ1-2, the V gene TRBV28; D remains ambiguous. Sequencing was done on a sample of cultured CD8+ T cells derived from PBMCs. The source of this sequence is a male donor with HIV. The CDR3 DNA is TGTGCCAGCAGTTTCCCCGATGGTAACTATGGCTACACCTTC. Its protein is CASSFPDGNYGYTF.